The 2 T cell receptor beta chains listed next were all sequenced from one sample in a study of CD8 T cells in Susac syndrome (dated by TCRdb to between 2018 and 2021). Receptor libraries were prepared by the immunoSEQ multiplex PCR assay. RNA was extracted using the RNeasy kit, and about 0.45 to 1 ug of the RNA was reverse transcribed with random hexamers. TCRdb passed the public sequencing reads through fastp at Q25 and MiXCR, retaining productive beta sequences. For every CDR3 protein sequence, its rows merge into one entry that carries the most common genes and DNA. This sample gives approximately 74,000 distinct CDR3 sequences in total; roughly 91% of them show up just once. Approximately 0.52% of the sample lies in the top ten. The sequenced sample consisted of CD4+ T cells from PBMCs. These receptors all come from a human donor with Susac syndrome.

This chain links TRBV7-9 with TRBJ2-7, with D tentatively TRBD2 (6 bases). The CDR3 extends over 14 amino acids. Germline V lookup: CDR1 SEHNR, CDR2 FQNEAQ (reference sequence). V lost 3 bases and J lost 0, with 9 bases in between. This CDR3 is CASSFFGSSYEQYF. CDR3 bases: TGTGCCAGCAGCTTCTTCGGGAGCTCCTACGAGCAGTACTTC.

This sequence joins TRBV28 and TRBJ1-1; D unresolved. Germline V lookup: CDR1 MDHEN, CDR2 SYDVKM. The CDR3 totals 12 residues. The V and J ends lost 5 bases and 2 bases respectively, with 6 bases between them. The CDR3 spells CASSLRNTEAFF. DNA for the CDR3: TGTGCCAGCAGTCTTCGAAACACTGAAGCTTTCTTT.